These T cell receptor beta chains were read from a single sample in a study of CXCR3-negative and CXCR3-positive naive CD8 T cells. After re-calling the 5' RACE reads, TCRdb lists one entry per CDR3 protein, DNA absent. Its table lists roughly 8,700 distinct CDR3 sequences. Sequenced material: naive CXCR3- CD8+ T cells from blood. Receptors were obtained from a human donor in good health. Some clones in this sample may be carry-over from other donors' samples. The CDR3 runs from the conserved cysteine through the conserved F or W. Expanded clones get a size class; other rows say once, few or many, or leave the size out.

TRBV27,.,TRBJ2-3,CASSRWGTDTDTQYF
TRBV19,.,TRBJ2-7,CASSSFQGAISYEQYF
TRBV11-3,medium-sized,TRBJ2-1,CASSFWLAGANEQFF
TRBV11-2,.,TRBJ1-1,CASSLVTGTLNTEAFF
TRBV28,.,TRBJ2-1,CASSLLAGGSSYNEQFF
TRBV29-1,.,TRBJ2-1,CSVVESYNEQFF
TRBV29-1,medium-sized,TRBJ2-5,CSVEGTYGMAETQYF
TRBV20-1,.,TRBJ1-1,CSASWDTQNTEAFF
TRBV19,.,TRBJ2-3,CASRDRDRETDTQYF
TRBV29-1,medium-sized,TRBJ2-5,CSVETSGRDQETQYF
TRBV29-1,medium-sized,TRBJ2-3,CSVYDQREVTDTQYF
TRBV29-1,medium-sized,TRBJ2-2,CSAPLYTGELFF
TRBV20-1,medium-sized,TRBJ1-1,CSAEGQTNTEAFF
TRBV20-1,.,TRBJ1-1,CSARGPELSYTEAFF
TRBV29-1,.,TRBJ2-5,CSVEGASGRDEETQYF
TRBV29-1,medium-sized,TRBJ2-5,CSVEETGETQYF
TRBV5-1,.,TRBJ2-2,CASSLIPSGINTGELFF
TRBV7-9,.,TRBJ1-5,CASSLGYNQPQHF
TRBV29-1,.,TRBJ2-7,CSVEDPGYEQYF
TRBV7-6,.,TRBJ2-7,CASSLLTDSYEQYF
TRBV5-5,.,TRBJ2-1,CASSLSVAGNEQFF
TRBV11-3,.,TRBJ2-1,CASSLPGLAGASEQFF
TRBV29-1,.,TRBJ2-1,CSVVWGLAYNEQFF
TRBV19,medium-sized,TRBJ2-1,CASSSMGLGGEYNEQFF
TRBV13,medium-sized,TRBJ2-7,CASSGRLAGRAAYEQYF
TRBV27,.,TRBJ1-1,CASSLIRANTEAFF
TRBV5-1,.,TRBJ2-7,CASNPGRSNYEQYF
TRBV7-3,.,TRBJ2-1,CASSHPPGLVEKEQFF
TRBV20-1,.,TRBJ2-5,CSARAGSGGPSAFQETQYF
TRBV6-2/TRBV6-3,medium-sized,TRBJ2-1,CASSYYVPSNGNEQFF
TRBV29-1,medium-sized,TRBJ1-5,CSVADGNQPQHF
TRBV2,medium-sized,TRBJ2-1,CASTQGGTSGYNEQFF
TRBV6-4,.,TRBJ2-1,CASSDRGSDEQFF
TRBV13,.,TRBJ2-3,CASSLLTDTQYF
TRBV20-1,medium-sized,TRBJ2-7,CSARDLAGTNGYEQYF
TRBV6-5,.,TRBJ2-7,CASSQTGGYEQYF
TRBV4-1,.,TRBJ2-1,CASSQSLAGVNEQFF
TRBV7-9,.,TRBJ2-1,CASSLELYNEQFF
TRBV29-1,medium-sized,TRBJ2-2,CSVPSGRGIAGELFF
TRBV20-1,.,TRBJ1-1,CSARDPGETEAFF
TRBV25-1,.,TRBJ1-2,CASRDAGTRRHSYGYTF
TRBV7-8,.,TRBJ2-3,CASSPWTSGRTDTQYF
TRBV12-3/TRBV12-4,medium-sized,TRBJ2-1,CASSSWGGGNEQFF
TRBV21-1,.,TRBJ2-7,CASSKSNGQGTYEQYF
TRBV20-1,medium-sized,TRBJ2-1,CSAGGLAINEQFF
TRBV5-5,medium-sized,TRBJ2-1,CASSISGSSSYNEQFF
TRBV3-1,.,TRBJ2-7,CASSPKTSNSLEQYF
TRBV7-6,.,TRBJ1-4,CASSLVSGQGLEKLFF
TRBV7-8,.,TRBJ2-3,CASSSQPQGADTQYF
TRBV29-1,.,TRBJ2-1,CSVGYAPTSGDYNEQFF
TRBV5-1,.,TRBJ2-1,CASSANPTSGNYNEQFF
TRBV20-1,.,TRBJ1-2,CSAPGQGADYGYTF
TRBV13,.,TRBJ1-3,CASSSEVQGPGNTIYF
TRBV29-1,.,TRBJ2-7,CSVEAGQGFYEQYF
TRBV21-1,medium-sized,TRBJ2-4,CASSKLILGRAAKNIQYF